Listed here are 7 T cell receptor beta chains from one sample, sequenced in a study of T cells in Graves' hyperthyroidism and ophthalmopathy. Researchers took RNA transcripts and amplified the TCR beta CDR3 regions from them. When the TCR CDR3 underwent first-round RT-PCR, the HTBI primer set was used. Each CDR3 protein gets one entry after TCRdb re-called the multiplex PCR reads with MiXCR. Of about half a million distinct CDR3 sequences detected, 20% appear once; the ten largest clones hold 26%. Sequencing was performed on blood. These receptors came from a man in his late teens or twenties with Graves' hyperthyroidism.

This chain uses TRBV18 with TRBJ1-1; D perhaps matches TRBD1 (5 bases). Trimming shortened V by 8 bases and J by 1 base, and 11 bases separated the two germline ends. Per germline, CDR1 KGHSH and CDR2 LQKENI. There are 13 residues in the CDR3. This CDR3 is CASAQGENTEAFF. As DNA, the CDR3 is TGTGCCAGCGCGCAGGGAGAGAACACTGAAGCTTTCTTT.

The gene calls are TRBV15 and TRBJ2-7; D unresolved. The CDR3 has 14 residues. Germline CDR1 and CDR2: LNHNV and YYDKDF (reference sequence). Trimming took off 0 bases at V and 5 bases at J, with 11 bases between the two ends. CDR3 loop: CATSRDKGNHEQYF. The CDR3, as DNA: TGTGCCACCAGCAGAGATAAAGGAAACCACGAGCAGTACTTC.

The chain carries TRBV6-2 or TRBV6-3 and TRBJ1-1; 9 bases map to TRBD1. CDR3 size: 17 residues. The trim removed 2 bases at V and 0 bases at J, leaving 7 bases unmatched. Germline lookup yields CDR1 MNHEY and CDR2 SVGEGT. In DNA, the CDR3 is TGTGCCAGCAGTTACCCCCCGGGACAGGGAATGAACACTGAAGCTTTCTTT. Translated: CASSYPPGQGMNTEAFF.

This clonotype was seen repeatedly, ten times or more. V gene TRBV5-8 combines with J gene TRBJ1-5; 8 bases are shared with TRBD1. Germline V gene sequence: CDR1 SGHTS, CDR2 YDEGEE. J gave up 5 bases and V 2 bases, and 6 bases lay outside the gene matches. The CDR3 contains 15 residues. CDR3 nucleotide sequence: TGTGCCAGCAGCTTCGGGACAGGCGGTTATCAGCCCCAGCATTTT. The encoded protein is CASSFGTGGYQPQHF.

This rearrangement joins TRBV2 to TRBJ1-1; 7 bases are shared with TRBD1. V gave up 8 bases and J gave up 2 bases; unmatched junction bases: 2. This CDR3 region has 12 residues. Per the germline V gene, CDR1 is SNHLY and CDR2 is FYNNEI. The CDR3 bases are TGTGCCAGCCGGGACAGCAACACTGAAGCTTTCTTT. It translates to CASRDSNTEAFF. Complete variable domain (other parts from reference TRBV2 and TRBJ1-1): EPEVTQTPSHQVTQMGQEVILRCVPISNHLYFYWYRQILGQKVEFLVSFYNNEISEKSEIFDDQFSVERPDGSNFTLKIRSTKLEDSAMYFCASRDSNTEAFFGQGTRLTVV.

This clonotype was observed a handful of times. The chain couples TRBV19 to TRBJ1-5; D is unresolved. Germline V lookup: CDR1 LNHDA, CDR2 SQIVND (reference sequence). The CDR3 spans 15 residues. V was clipped by 7 bases and J by 2 bases, with 15 bases between them. CDR3 loop: CASTSALWGNQPQHF. The CDR3 bases are TGTGCCAGTACCTCGGCCTTATGGGGCAATCAGCCCCAGCATTTT.

This clonotype was seen a few times. The chain is built from TRBV6-1 and TRBJ1-1; 9 bases align to TRBD1. The CDR3 totals 15 residues. From germline, CDR1 is MNHNS and CDR2 SASEGT. The ends lost 5 bases at V and 1 base at J; junction bases unmatched: 5. CDR3 coding DNA: TGTGCCAGCAGTCCTACACAGGGGGCGAACACTGAAGCTTTCTTT. Amino acids: CASSPTQGANTEAFF.